This passage covers 7 T cell receptor beta chains from one sample sequenced in a study of cytomegalovirus exposure and HLA in healthy donors. PCR involved 60 Vbeta and 13 Jbeta primers. Method: immunoSEQ multiplex PCR; TCRdb's copy keeps in-frame clones and lacks some. The sample includes over 110,000 clones, about three quarters seen only once; the top ten take 1% to 1.5%. The specimen was PBMCs. Receptors were obtained from a woman aged 40 to 49 in good health and CMV-seronegative.

Only one count was recorded for this clone. V is TRBV7-3 and J is TRBJ2-4; 10 bases match TRBD2. This CDR3 is built from 15 residues. The V gene end was trimmed by 8 bases and the J gene end by 5 bases; junction bases not matched to a gene: 9. Germline lookup yields CDR1 SGHTA and CDR2 FQGTGA. This CDR3 reads CASSLLAGGQNIQYF. CDR3 in DNA: TGTGCCAGCTCTCTTTTAGCGGGGGGACAAAACATTCAGTACTTC.

The chain has TRBV27 and TRBJ2-2; D is uncertain. CDR1 and CDR2 (germline): MNHEY, SMNVEV (reference sequence). This CDR3 contains 17 residues. V was clipped by 3 bases and J by 3 bases, with 17 bases between them. CDR3 in DNA: TGTGCCAGCAGTTTCGCAGGCACTTTTACTTACACCGGGGAGCTGTTTTTT. Its translation is CASSFAGTFTYTGELFF.

The V call is TRBV5-1, the J call TRBJ2-1, with D perhaps TRBD1 (6 bases). V dropped 5 bases and J dropped 6 bases, with 12 bases sitting between them. The CDR3 covers 13 residues. The V gene's germline CDR1 is SGHRS and CDR2 YFSETQ. In DNA, the CDR3 is TGCGCCAGCAGGCAACAGGGCCTCAATGAGCAGTTCTTC. This sequence encodes CASRQQGLNEQFF.

This clone was seen more than once but under ten times. Within the sample, other DNA sequences also encode this same CDR3. The chain joins TRBV2 to TRBJ1-1; TRBD1 might be the D (5 bases). Germline loops: CDR1 SNHLY, CDR2 FYNNEI. V was trimmed by 5 bases and J by 1 base, leaving 8 bases between them. The CDR3 covers 13 residues. The CDR3 DNA reads TGTGCCAGCAGTTCCCAGGGGAACACTGAAGCTTTCTTT. Its translation: CASSSQGNTEAFF.

This sequence joins TRBV5-6 and TRBJ1-3, with a weak D call TRBD1 (5 bases). Per the germline V gene, CDR1 is SGHDT and CDR2 is YYEEEE. The CDR3 is 16 residues long. Trimming stripped 5 bases from V and 0 bases from J, with 15 bases between. CDR3 sequence: CASSLLGRGSGNTIYF. The DNA of the CDR3 is TGTGCCAGCAGTCTCCTAGGTAGGGGCTCTGGAAACACCATATATTTT.

This clone was seen once. The rearrangement links TRBV2 to TRBJ2-1, with TRBD2 identical over 8 bases. Germline V lookup: CDR1 SNHLY, CDR2 FYNNEI. This CDR3 spans 13 amino acids. V was pared by 5 bases and J by 8 bases, with 5 bases of the junction left unmatched. CDR3 amino acids: CASSWAGGYEQFF. As DNA, the CDR3 is TGTGCCAGCAGTTGGGCGGGGGGCTATGAGCAGTTCTTC.

The chain uses TRBV5-4 and TRBJ1-2; D perhaps matches TRBD1 (6 bases). Trimming shortened V by 0 bases and J by 0 bases, and 9 bases separated the two germline ends. Germline CDR1 SGHNT, CDR2 YYREEE (reference sequence). There are 15 residues in the CDR3. In nucleotides, the CDR3 is TGTGCCAGCAGCTTGGAGGACAGTTCTAACTATGGCTACACCTTC. Translating gives CASSLEDSSNYGYTF. The whole variable domain, filled in from reference TRBV5-4 and TRBJ1-2, reads ETGVTQSPTHLIKTRGQQVTLRCSSQSGHNTVSWYQQALGQGPQFIFQYYREEENGRGNFPPRFSGLQFPNYSSELNVNALELDDSALYLCASSLEDSSNYGYTFGSGTRLTVV.